The 27 T cell receptor beta chains below all came from one sample that was sequenced in a study of blood T cell repertoires in COVID-19. Produced via immunoSEQ multiplex PCR; TCRdb's table is partial and in-frame only. This repertoire shows roughly 220,000 clones, 85% to 90% found once; its top ten account for under 4%. The specimen sequenced was PBMCs or T cells enriched from blood (not recorded which). The source of these receptors is a woman between 18 and 29 years old in a cohort exposed to, infected with or recovered from COVID-19 (not recorded which).

This chain links TRBV19 with TRBJ1-2; a weak D match, TRBD1 (6 bases). This CDR3 spans 14 amino acids. Per germline, CDR1 LNHDA and CDR2 SQIVND (reference sequence). V lost 7 bases and J 4 bases, leaving 16 bases between the germline ends. The CDR3 DNA follows: TGTGCCAGTACCTACCCCGGACAGCCCTATGGCTACACCTTC. Translated: CASTYPGQPYGYTF. The entire variable domain, with the rest obtained from reference TRBV19 and TRBJ1-2, is as follows: DGGITQSPKYLFRKEGQNVTLSCEQNLNHDAMYWYRQDPGQGLRLIYYSQIVNDFQKGDIAEGYSVSREKKESFPLTVTSAQKNPTAFYLCASTYPGQPYGYTFGSGTRLTVV.

This chain connects TRBV7-2 to TRBJ2-5, with D possibly being TRBD2 (5 bases). The CDR3 runs to 13 residues. Germline V lookup: CDR1 SGHTA, CDR2 FQGNSA. Trimming left V 5 bases short and J 5 bases short, with 12 bases between. CDR3 loop: CASSPRTRETQYF. In DNA form, the CDR3 reads TGTGCCAGCAGCCCCCGGACTCGGGAGACCCAGTACTTC.

The V call is TRBV3-1 (or the pseudogene TRBV3-2), the J call TRBJ2-1; 10 bases fit TRBD2. V trimming: 4 bases; J trimming: 7 bases; junction bases outside the gene matches: 7. The length of the CDR3 is 15 residues. CDR1 is LGHDT, CDR2 YNNKEL, per germline (reference sequence). The CDR3 protein is CASSRRTSGGNEQFF. CDR3 nucleotides: TGTGCCAGCAGCCGGAGGACTAGCGGTGGAAATGAGCAGTTCTTC.

This clone showed up just once. This rearrangement joins TRBV2 to TRBJ1-4; D remains unclear. Germline CDR1 and CDR2: SNHLY and FYNNEI. The germline V and J ends were trimmed by 3 bases and 8 bases, with 10 bases remaining between them. This CDR3 has 13 amino acids. The CDR3 sequence is CASSDGGGEKLFF. The CDR3 coding sequence is TGTGCCAGCAGTGACGGCGGAGGGGAAAAACTGTTTTTT.

This rearrangement joins TRBV6-5 to TRBJ2-4; D unresolved. Germline V lookup: CDR1 MNHEY, CDR2 SVGAGI. The CDR3 covers 15 residues. Trimming took 6 bases from V and 1 from J, leaving 13 bases between them. Here the CDR3 reads CASRSPSWAKNIQYF. CDR3 sequence (DNA): TGTGCCAGCAGGAGCCCGAGCTGGGCCAAAAACATTCAGTACTTC.

The CDR3 nucleotides are TGTGCCAGCAGCCGTAGCTCCTACAATGAGCAGTTCTTC. It translates to CASSRSSYNEQFF. The chain uses TRBV7-9 and TRBJ2-1; D gene ambiguous. Trimming cost V 5 bases and J 0 bases, with 5 bases left between them. Looked up from germline, CDR1 is SEHNR and CDR2 is FQNEAQ (reference sequence). The CDR3 is 13 residues long.

The chain links TRBV10-3 to TRBJ2-3; tentatively, D is TRBD1 (6 bases). Germline lookup yields CDR1 ENHRY and CDR2 SYGVKD. Trimming took 4 bases from V and 3 from J, leaving 11 bases between them. The CDR3 runs to 14 residues. CDR3 sequence: CAISGTDGTDTQYF. The CDR3 DNA follows: TGTGCCATCAGTGGGACAGATGGGACAGATACGCAGTATTTT.

The chain is built from TRBV5-4 and TRBJ2-3, with 12 positions matching TRBD2. CDR3 size: 17 residues. CDR1 and CDR2 (germline): SGHNT, YYREEE (reference sequence). V gave up 0 bases and J gave up 8 bases; unmatched junction bases: 10. The CDR3 loop reads CASSLGGTSGLGPTQYF. The CDR3 DNA sequence: TGTGCCAGCAGCTTGGGAGGGACTAGCGGGTTAGGGCCTACGCAGTATTTT. Using reference TRBV5-4 and TRBJ2-3 for the parts outside the CDR3, the full variable domain is ETGVTQSPTHLIKTRGQQVTLRCSSQSGHNTVSWYQQALGQGPQFIFQYYREEENGRGNFPPRFSGLQFPNYSSELNVNALELDDSALYLCASSLGGTSGLGPTQYFGPGTRLTVL.

The chain is built from TRBV5-4 and TRBJ1-2; 7 bases agree with TRBD1. The ends lost 6 bases at V and 4 bases at J; junction bases unmatched: 9. Germline loops: CDR1 SGHNT, CDR2 YYREEE (reference sequence). The CDR3 contains 14 residues. CDR3 amino acids: CASTLNRDSYGYTF. CDR3 bases: TGTGCCAGCACCCTAAACCGGGACAGCTATGGCTACACCTTC.

This clone has a single count. The J gene is TRBJ1-2, the V gene TRBV7-9; 9 nucleotides match TRBD1. The germline V gene has CDR1 SEHNR and CDR2 FQNEAQ (reference sequence). The junction had 0 bases not matched to a gene; V was cut back by 1 base and J by 6 bases. This CDR3 is built from 13 residues. This chain's CDR3 is CASSLGQGDGYTF. The CDR3 DNA is TGTGCCAGCAGCTTAGGACAGGGGGATGGCTACACCTTC.

This clone was found once. This chain links TRBV4-2 with TRBJ1-4, with 9 nucleotides matching TRBD1. J was trimmed by 8 bases and V by 1 base; bases with no gene match: 8. The germline V gene encodes CDR1 LGHNA and CDR2 YNFKEQ. This CDR3 region has 16 residues. CDR3 loop: CASSQARTGVGEKLFF. The CDR3 bases are TGTGCCAGCAGCCAAGCCCGGACAGGGGTGGGGGAAAAACTGTTTTTT.

The chain joins TRBV7-3 to TRBJ2-1; 9 bases are a match to TRBD1. After removal of 5 bases from V and 15 bases from J, the junction contained 8 bases not matched to a gene. CDR1 and CDR2 from the germline V gene are SGHTA and FQGTGA. The CDR3 length is 12 residues. CDR3 sequence (DNA): TGTGCCAGCAGCCGTCCGGGACAGGGATTGTTCTTC. Translating it yields CASSRPGQGLFF.

This chain links TRBV11-3 with TRBJ2-7; 7 bases agree with TRBD2. The CDR3 is 15 amino acids. The V and J ends lost 0 bases and 4 bases, in that order; junction bases with no gene match: 6. Germline CDR1 reads SGHNT; CDR2 reads YENEEA. The CDR3 protein is CASSLDSGSIYEQYF. CDR3 in DNA: TGTGCCAGCAGCTTAGATAGCGGGTCTATTTACGAGCAGTACTTC.

The rearrangement joins TRBV19 to TRBJ1-5, with 7 bases aligning to TRBD1. The junction had 6 bases not matched to a gene; V was cut back by 4 bases and J by 6 bases. Looked up from germline, CDR1 is LNHDA and CDR2 is SQIVND (reference sequence). The CDR3 contains 14 residues. In nucleotides, the CDR3 is TGTGCCAGTAGTACCGAGACAGGGCTTCAGCCCCAGCATTTT. This codes for CASSTETGLQPQHF.

This chain links TRBV11-3 with TRBJ2-5; D gene ambiguous. V gave up 5 bases and J gave up 4 bases, with 8 bases separating them. This CDR3 spans 12 amino acids. Germline CDR1 reads SGHNT; CDR2 reads YENEEA. CDR3 sequence reads: CASSETGETQYF. The DNA for the CDR3 is TGTGCCAGCAGCGAGACGGGAGAGACCCAGTACTTC.

The chain is built from TRBV4-1 and TRBJ2-3; D is unresolved. Germline V CDR1 and CDR2: MGHRA, YSYEKL. The CDR3 sequence is 14 residues long. The V gene lost 4 bases and the J gene lost 6 bases, with 14 bases spanning the gap. The CDR3 loop reads CASSPAERDDTQYF. For the CDR3, the DNA is TGCGCCAGCAGCCCCGCGGAGAGAGATGATACGCAGTATTTT.

The chain joins TRBV5-8 to TRBJ2-3, with D possibly matching TRBD1 (5 bases). Trimming took 0 bases from V and 0 from J, leaving 8 bases between them. Germline V lookup: CDR1 SGHTS, CDR2 YDEGEE. This CDR3 is built from 15 residues. The DNA of the CDR3 is TGTGCCAGCAGCTTGGGACAGACTAGCACAGATACGCAGTATTTT. Translating gives CASSLGQTSTDTQYF.

The V and J genes are TRBV25-1 and TRBJ1-6; TRBD1 is a possible D gene (5 bases). CDR3 length equals 16 residues. Trimming left V 5 bases short and J 6 bases short, with 17 bases between. Germline CDR1 reads MGHDK; CDR2 reads SYGVNS. CDR3 in DNA: TGTGCCAGCAGTCAAGGGGCGATGGGTCGTAATTCACCCCTCCACTTT. It yields the protein CASSQGAMGRNSPLHF.

The chain has TRBV2 and TRBJ2-7, with 8 bases lining up with TRBD2. Losses at the gene ends were 6 bases for V and 4 bases for J; bases not matched to a gene: 5. The length of the CDR3 is 13 residues. In germline, CDR1 is SNHLY, CDR2 FYNNEI. The CDR3 region has the DNA TGTGCCAGCAGAGTAGCGGGACCGTACGAGCAGTACTTC. This sequence encodes CASRVAGPYEQYF. Full variable domain (outside the CDR3, taken from reference TRBV2 and TRBJ2-7): EPEVTQTPSHQVTQMGQEVILRCVPISNHLYFYWYRQILGQKVEFLVSFYNNEISEKSEIFDDQFSVERPDGSNFTLKIRSTKLEDSAMYFCASRVAGPYEQYFGPGTRLTVT.

V usage is TRBV7-9 and J usage is TRBJ2-3, with 8 bases fitting TRBD2. V shed 3 bases and J 0 bases; nucleotides not matched to a gene: 5. Germline V gene lookup returns CDR1 SEHNR and CDR2 FQNEAQ (reference sequence). The CDR3 covers 16 residues. The CDR3 reads CASSFATSGSTDTQYF. CDR3 bases: TGTGCCAGCAGCTTCGCCACTAGCGGTAGCACAGATACGCAGTATTTT. The entire variable domain, with the rest obtained from reference TRBV7-9 and TRBJ2-3, is as follows: DTGVSQNPRHKITKRGQNVTFRCDPISEHNRLYWYRQTLGQGPEFLTYFQNEAQLEKSRLLSDRFSAERPKGSFSTLEIQRTEQGDSAMYLCASSFATSGSTDTQYFGPGTRLTVL.

The chain has TRBV6-5 and TRBJ1-2; TRBD1 matches 10 bases. The germline V gene encodes CDR1 MNHEY and CDR2 SVGAGI. The CDR3 totals 14 residues. Losses at the gene ends were 7 bases for V and 7 bases for J; bases not matched to a gene: 9. CDR3 in DNA: TGTGCCAGCATCCTGACAGGGGGCGCGGGTGGCTACACCTTC. Its protein product is CASILTGGAGGYTF.

This CDR3 reads CASSPTQGARSGANVLTF. The CDR3 bases are TGTGCCAGCAGTCCTACCCAGGGGGCCCGCTCTGGGGCCAACGTCCTGACTTTC. The J gene is TRBJ2-6, the V gene TRBV9; 8 nucleotides match TRBD1. The V gene's germline CDR1 is SGDLS and CDR2 YYNGEE. V was pared by 5 bases and J by 0 bases, with 10 bases of the junction left unmatched. This CDR3 has 18 amino acids. The full variable domain, with the rest looked up from reference TRBV9 and TRBJ2-6, is DSGVTQTPKHLITATGQRVTLRCSPRSGDLSVYWYQQSLDQGLQFLIQYYNGEERAKGNILERFSAQQFPDLHSELNLSSLELGDSALYFCASSPTQGARSGANVLTFGAGSRLTVL.

The chain combines TRBV28 with TRBJ1-2; 10 nucleotides agree with TRBD1. With 4 bases clipped from V and 1 base from J, the junction kept 0 bases outside the gene matches. Germline V CDR1 and CDR2: MDHEN, SYDVKM. The CDR3 runs to 14 residues. Here the CDR3 DNA reads TGTGCCAGCAGTTGGACAGGGGGTAACTATGGCTACACCTTC. Translated: CASSWTGGNYGYTF.

The chain employs TRBV19 and TRBJ1-1; 8 nucleotides agree with TRBD1. Trimming at V came to 3 bases and at J to 5 bases, leaving 17 bases not matched to a gene. The germline V gene encodes CDR1 LNHDA and CDR2 SQIVND (reference sequence). This CDR3 has 18 residues. The CDR3: CASSMSWGQGAQGTEAFF. CDR3 DNA: TGTGCCAGTAGTATGAGCTGGGGGCAGGGGGCACAGGGGACTGAAGCTTTCTTT.

There are a few counts of this clone. The chain is built from TRBV19 and TRBJ2-1, with 8 bases that match TRBD2. Per germline, CDR1 LNHDA and CDR2 SQIVND (reference sequence). CDR3 length equals 13 residues. J lost 8 bases, V lost 3 bases, and 3 bases had no gene match. The CDR3: CASSISGIDEQFF. DNA of the CDR3: TGTGCCAGTAGTATTAGCGGGATCGATGAGCAGTTCTTC. The whole variable domain, remainder taken from reference TRBV19 and TRBJ2-1, is DGGITQSPKYLFRKEGQNVTLSCEQNLNHDAMYWYRQDPGQGLRLIYYSQIVNDFQKGDIAEGYSVSREKKESFPLTVTSAQKNPTAFYLCASSISGIDEQFFGPGTRLTVL.

This clone came up a few times. The V gene is TRBV4-2, the J gene TRBJ2-2; no definite D call. Trimming shortened V by 2 bases and J by 6 bases, and 7 bases separated the two germline ends. CDR3 length: 13 amino acids. Germline V CDR1 and CDR2: LGHNA, YNFKEQ. The CDR3 reads CASSQTRSGELFF. For the CDR3, the DNA is TGTGCCAGCAGCCAAACACGATCCGGGGAGCTGTTTTTT.

This clone has a single count. The V call is TRBV5-8, the J call TRBJ1-5, with D uncertain. V shed 4 bases and J shed 5 bases, with 10 bases lying between them. Germline assignment: CDR1 SGHTS and CDR2 YDEGEE. CDR3 size: 13 residues. The CDR3 loop reads CASSPQEDQPQHF. The CDR3 coding sequence is TGTGCCAGCAGCCCCCAGGAGGATCAGCCCCAGCATTTT.